These T cell receptor beta chains were read from a single sample in a study of molecular identifiers for immune sequencing clone quantification. TCRdb re-called the PCR reads with MiXCR, one entry per CDR3 protein. The table has about 40,000 distinct CDR3 sequences, about 18% seen once. The sample comprised naive CD8+ T cells from blood, with Jurkat cell RNA spiked in. These receptors came from a human donor in good health. Some libraries in this study had Jurkat cell RNA spiked in. Each CDR3 is given with its conserved first and last residue. A D gene is named only where the DNA matches it firmly. Clone size is given for some rows only: seen once, a few or many times, or a class if the clone is expanded.

clone_size: many
cdr3_length: 14
d_call: .
v_call: TRBV4-1
j_call: TRBJ2-7
cdr3_nt: TGCGCCAGCAGCCAGACCGGGACAACATACGAGCAGTACTTC
cdr3_aa: CASSQTGTTYEQYF

clone_size: few
cdr3_length: 12
d_call: .
v_call: TRBV20-1
j_call: TRBJ2-7
cdr3_nt: TGCAGTGCTGATCCGGGGTACAACGAGCAGTACTTC
cdr3_aa: CSADPGYNEQYF

clone_size: many
cdr3_length: 16
d_call: TRBD2
v_call: TRBV12-3/TRBV12-4
j_call: TRBJ2-1
cdr3_nt: TGTGCCAGCACCCACGGGAGGCCGGGGGGATACAATGAGCAGTTCTTC
cdr3_aa: CASTHGRPGGYNEQFF

clone_size: many
cdr3_length: 13
d_call: .
v_call: TRBV7-9
j_call: TRBJ2-7
cdr3_nt: TGTGCCAGCAGCTCCGGGAGCTCCTACGAGCAGTACTTC
cdr3_aa: CASSSGSSYEQYF

clone_size: many
cdr3_length: 15
d_call: .
v_call: TRBV6-5
j_call: TRBJ2-7
cdr3_nt: TGTGCCAGCAGTCCCCTTTATATAAGCTCCTACGAGCAGTACTTC
cdr3_aa: CASSPLYISSYEQYF

clone_size: .
cdr3_length: 14
d_call: .
v_call: TRBV4-3
j_call: TRBJ2-2
cdr3_nt: TGCGCCAGCAGCCAAGGGCGGGGGCGCGGGGAGCTGTTTTTT
cdr3_aa: CASSQGRGRGELFF

clone_size: .
cdr3_length: 14
d_call: .
v_call: TRBV5-6
j_call: TRBJ1-2
cdr3_nt: TGTGCCAGCAGCTTGGGACGCCGGAGGGATGGCTACACCTTC
cdr3_aa: CASSLGRRRDGYTF

clone_size: .
cdr3_length: 14
d_call: .
v_call: TRBV7-2
j_call: TRBJ2-2
cdr3_nt: TGTGCCAGCAGCTTAGAGGAGGGGACCGGGGAGCTGTTTTTT
cdr3_aa: CASSLEEGTGELFF

clone_size: many
cdr3_length: 13
d_call: .
v_call: TRBV20-1
j_call: TRBJ1-2
cdr3_nt: TGCAGTGCTCCCCCCGGGGACGACTATGGCTACACCTTC
cdr3_aa: CSAPPGDDYGYTF

clone_size: .
cdr3_length: 17
d_call: .
v_call: TRBV15
j_call: TRBJ2-1
cdr3_nt: TGTGCCACCAGCCAAATCGGAGGGACAGCCGACCGGGATGAGCAGTTCTTC
cdr3_aa: CATSQIGGTADRDEQFF

clone_size: many
cdr3_length: 15
d_call: .
v_call: TRBV7-8
j_call: TRBJ2-7
cdr3_nt: TGTGCCAGCAGCTTAGCACCCTATTTGCGGCACGAGCAGTACTTC
cdr3_aa: CASSLAPYLRHEQYF

clone_size: many
cdr3_length: 15
d_call: .
v_call: TRBV7-9
j_call: TRBJ1-5
cdr3_nt: TGTGCCAGCAGCGCCTCGGGCGGTGGCAATCAGCCCCAGCATTTT
cdr3_aa: CASSASGGGNQPQHF

clone_size: .
cdr3_length: 15
d_call: TRBD2
v_call: TRBV28
j_call: TRBJ2-1
cdr3_nt: TGTGCCAGCAGTTCCCCTAGCGGGAGGCGCAATGAGCAGTTCTTC
cdr3_aa: CASSSPSGRRNEQFF

clone_size: many
cdr3_length: 13
d_call: .
v_call: TRBV27
j_call: TRBJ1-6
cdr3_nt: TGTGCCAGCAGTTTTCAGGCCGGGTCACCCCTCCACTTT
cdr3_aa: CASSFQAGSPLHF

clone_size: many
cdr3_length: 15
d_call: TRBD2
v_call: TRBV12-3/TRBV12-4
j_call: TRBJ2-1
cdr3_nt: TGTGCCAGCAGTTTGTCTAGCGGGCCCTACAATGAGCAGTTCTTC
cdr3_aa: CASSLSSGPYNEQFF

clone_size: .
cdr3_length: 13
d_call: .
v_call: TRBV9
j_call: TRBJ1-1
cdr3_nt: TGTGCCAGCAGCGGGAAGTCGGGATCTGAAGCTTTCTTT
cdr3_aa: CASSGKSGSEAFF

clone_size: .
cdr3_length: 16
d_call: TRBD2
v_call: TRBV3-1
j_call: TRBJ2-7
cdr3_nt: TGTGCCAACAGCCCCCAGGCTAGCGGGAGAATCTACGAGCAGTACTTC
cdr3_aa: CANSPQASGRIYEQYF

clone_size: .
cdr3_length: 16
d_call: .
v_call: TRBV9
j_call: TRBJ2-2
cdr3_nt: TGTGCCAGCACCCAGGTGGGGACCCCCGGAACCGGGGAGCTGTTTTTT
cdr3_aa: CASTQVGTPGTGELFF

clone_size: .
cdr3_length: 15
d_call: .
v_call: TRBV6-2/TRBV6-3
j_call: TRBJ1-6
cdr3_nt: TGTGCCAGCAGTTTCCCCGGACAGAGAAATTCACCCCTCCACTTT
cdr3_aa: CASSFPGQRNSPLHF

clone_size: many
cdr3_length: 16
d_call: TRBD1
v_call: TRBV7-2
j_call: TRBJ2-3
cdr3_nt: TGTGCCAGCAGCTTATATCCCGACAGGGTCAAGGATACGCAGTATTTT
cdr3_aa: CASSLYPDRVKDTQYF

clone_size: many
cdr3_length: 15
d_call: TRBD2
v_call: TRBV13
j_call: TRBJ2-7
cdr3_nt: TGTGCCAGCAGCTTACCGGGACTAGCGGGAGACGAGCAGTACTTC
cdr3_aa: CASSLPGLAGDEQYF

clone_size: many
cdr3_length: 18
d_call: .
v_call: TRBV28
j_call: TRBJ2-3
cdr3_nt: TGTGCCAGCAGTCAACCGGACAGTCCCAAGCGGGATGACGATACGCAGTATTTT
cdr3_aa: CASSQPDSPKRDDDTQYF

clone_size: many
cdr3_length: 14
d_call: TRBD1
v_call: TRBV7-9
j_call: TRBJ1-6
cdr3_nt: TGTGCCAGCAGCTTAGTGGACAGGGGTTCACCCCTCCACTTT
cdr3_aa: CASSLVDRGSPLHF

clone_size: few
cdr3_length: 12
d_call: .
v_call: TRBV19
j_call: TRBJ1-4
cdr3_nt: TGTGCCAGTACTTGGACAGAAGGAAAACTGTTTTTT
cdr3_aa: CASTWTEGKLFF

clone_size: many
cdr3_length: 16
d_call: TRBD1
v_call: TRBV14
j_call: TRBJ2-7
cdr3_nt: TGTGCCAGCAGCCAGCGGGACAGGAGAGCCTCCTACGAGCAGTACTTC
cdr3_aa: CASSQRDRRASYEQYF

clone_size: many
cdr3_length: 15
d_call: .
v_call: TRBV5-1
j_call: TRBJ1-5
cdr3_nt: TGCGCCAGCAGCTTGGCCTTGGGTGACAATCAGCCCCAGCATTTT
cdr3_aa: CASSLALGDNQPQHF